This TCR beta chain was retrieved from a study of cytotoxic CD8 clonotypes in ibrutinib-treated CLL. Across the whole study: Response sampling occurred after a median roughly 11 months of treatment (range 6 to 36). General study results and limits: Clonality at baseline surpassed age-matched healthy donors and tracked circulating CD8+ T-cell counts.

TCRdb's copy holds only in-frame clones and misses some; the assay was immunoSEQ multiplex PCR. The sample consists of about 130,000 clones, 79% of them appearing once. The V gene lost 3 bases and the J gene lost 3 bases, with 11 bases spanning the gap. The CDR3 consists of 14 residues. From germline, CDR1 is KGHSH and CDR2 LQKENI. Concerning this clone itself: Its antigen remains unidentified.

The specimen comprised PBMCs, sampled after 12 months of ibrutinib treatment. The TCR originated in a human donor with chronic lymphocytic leukemia. V and J are TRBV18 and TRBJ1-1, with D perhaps TRBD1 (5 bases). The CDR3 sequence: CASSPNAGDTEAFF. The CDR3 DNA reads as TGTGCCAGCTCACCCAATGCGGGGGACACTGAAGCTTTCTTT. Drawing the rest from reference TRBV18 and TRBJ1-1, the complete variable domain is NAGVMQNPRHLVRRRGQEARLRCSPMKGHSHVYWYRQLPEEGLKFMVYLQKENIIDESGMPKERFSAEFPKEGPSILRIQQVVRGDSAAYFCASSPNAGDTEAFFGQGTRLTVV.